This T cell receptor (beta chain) is from a study of cytomegalovirus exposure and HLA in healthy donors. This CDR3 contains 17 residues. CDR1 SGHNT and CDR2 YENEEA come from the germline V gene. Trimming removed 5 bases from V and 6 bases from J, with 25 bases in between. This PCR relied on a set of 60 Vbeta primers and 13 Jbeta primers. Profiled with immunoSEQ multiplex PCR; TCRdb holds only in-frame clones, not every one. The sample table sets out some 140,000 clones. The sequence came from a woman aged 55 to 70 in good health and CMV-seronegative. The chain joins TRBV11-3 to TRBJ1-1; D might be TRBD1 (6 bases). The sample taken for sequencing was PBMCs. The CDR3 DNA is TGTGCCAGCAGCCCAGTCCCACATGGGGCAGGGGTGGCTGAAGCTTTCTTT. Translating gives CASSPVPHGAGVAEAFF.